The 14 T cell receptor beta chains below were found in one sample sequenced in a study of cytomegalovirus exposure and HLA in healthy donors. The PCR was carried out with 60 Vbeta primers and 13 Jbeta primers. The data were produced by immunoSEQ multiplex PCR, yet TCRdb's version contains in-frame clones alone and is incomplete. Seen here are about 140,000 clones, 65% to 90% observed once, and the top ten hold 1.2%. Sequenced sample: PBMCs. These TCRs come from a female donor in good health and CMV-seronegative.

As regards this clone: The conserved final phenylalanine or tryptophan is absent from the CDR3, which likely points to a read error. The limits of the CDR3 on the DNA are not certain, so only TCRdb's listed CDR3 is given. V and J are TRBV2 and TRBJ1-1. Germline assignment: CDR1 SNHLY and CDR2 FYNNEI. The CDR3 comprises 13 residues, both ends counted. This CDR3 is CASSELENTEALV.

The chain links TRBV2 to TRBJ1-2; 7 bases match TRBD1. J gave up 7 bases and V 4 bases, and 3 bases lay outside the gene matches. Germline V gene data show CDR1 as SNHLY and CDR2 as FYNNEI. This CDR3 region has 12 residues. Here the CDR3 reads CASSAGTVGYTF. DNA for the CDR3: TGTGCCAGCAGTGCCGGGACAGTTGGCTACACCTTC.

This clone was counted a few times. The genes are TRBV2 and TRBJ1-4, with D possibly TRBD1 on 5 matching bases. This CDR3 contains 14 residues. Germline V CDR1 and CDR2: SNHLY, FYNNEI. Trimming took off 7 bases at V and 8 bases at J, with 17 bases between the two ends. CDR3 nucleotides: TGTGCCAGCAACCCACGGGGGTCGGTCGAAAAACTGTTTTTT. Translation gives CASNPRGSVEKLFF.

J is TRBJ2-5 and V is TRBV27; TRBD1 might be the D (6 bases). V lost 5 bases to trimming and J lost 5 bases, with 15 bases between them. Germline lookup yields CDR1 MNHEY and CDR2 SMNVEV (reference sequence). This CDR3 is 14 amino acids long. The CDR3 bases are TGTGCCAGCAGTGACGGACAGCTAGAGGAGACCCAGTACTTC. Translating gives CASSDGQLEETQYF.

The rearrangement links TRBV7-3 to TRBJ2-7, with D possibly matching TRBD1 (5 bases). Germline CDR1 is SGHTA and CDR2 is FQGTGA. V lost 1 base, J lost 5 bases, and 12 bases lay in between. This CDR3 has 14 amino acids. CDR3 bases: TGTGCCAGCAGCTTAAGAAGGGGTGGCGACGAGCAGTACTTC. It encodes CASSLRRGGDEQYF.

This rearrangement joins TRBV19 to TRBJ1-4, with TRBD1 matching 8 bases. Germline-derived CDR1 and CDR2 are LNHDA and SQIVND (reference sequence). This CDR3 region has 17 residues. V lost 4 bases to trimming and J lost 3 bases; unmatched junction nucleotides: 10. The CDR3 coding sequence is TGTGCCAGTAGTAGCGGACAGGGAGTGTCGGCTAATGAAAAACTGTTTTTT. Protein: CASSSGQGVSANEKLFF.

The rearrangement uses TRBV4-2 and TRBJ2-5, with TRBD2 matching 11 bases. J was trimmed by 4 bases and V by 4 bases; bases with no gene match: 14. The CDR3 contains 18 residues. The germline V gene has CDR1 LGHNA and CDR2 YNFKEQ. The CDR3 sequence is CASSLNAVAGGRGETQYF. CDR3 DNA: TGTGCCAGCAGCCTGAACGCGGTAGCGGGAGGGCGGGGAGAGACCCAGTACTTC.

The chain employs TRBV6-6 and TRBJ2-7; maybe TRBD2 (6 bases). The V end was cut by 6 bases, the J end by 5 bases, with 23 bases between. Looked up from germline, CDR1 is MNHNY and CDR2 is SVGAGI (reference sequence). The CDR3 sequence is 16 residues long. The CDR3 DNA follows: TGTGCCAGCAGCCATGACCTTAGCGGAGGAGACCACGAGCAGTACTTC. Protein: CASSHDLSGGDHEQYF.

The chain joins TRBV19 to TRBJ2-7, with 10 bases aligning to TRBD1. Trimming took 5 bases from V and 2 from J; bases not matched to a gene: 6. Germline lookup yields CDR1 LNHDA and CDR2 SQIVND (reference sequence). The CDR3 has 15 residues. The CDR3 DNA follows: TGTGCCAGTAGTTCCACCGGGACAGGGGCCTACGAGCAGTACTTC. Encoded protein: CASSSTGTGAYEQYF.

This chain uses TRBV15 with TRBJ2-1; 7 bases fit TRBD2. The CDR3 loop spans 17 amino acids. With 3 bases clipped from V and 2 bases from J, the junction kept 10 bases outside the gene matches. Germline CDR1 is LNHNV and CDR2 is YYDKDF (reference sequence). CDR3 bases: TGTGCCACCAGCAGGCCGGGACTAACGGGGCCCTACAATGAGCAGTTCTTC. Translating it yields CATSRPGLTGPYNEQFF.

The genes are TRBV7-3 and TRBJ2-7, with 12 positions matching TRBD2. The CDR3 is 18 amino acids. The V gene's germline CDR1 is SGHTA and CDR2 FQGTGA. The V gene end was trimmed by 2 bases and the J gene end by 6 bases; junction bases not matched to a gene: 14. The DNA for the CDR3 is TGTGCCAGCAGCTTATTCGGACTAGCGGGACGCACCGGATCCGAGCAGTACTTC. Its protein is CASSLFGLAGRTGSEQYF.

The chain carries TRBV19 and TRBJ1-5; D may be TRBD1 (5 bases). The germline gives CDR1 LNHDA, CDR2 SQIVND (reference sequence). V was cut by 1 base and J by 0 bases, with 16 bases left in between. This CDR3 contains 18 residues. CDR3 nucleotide sequence: TGTGCCAGTAGTATAGGCGGGAAGGGGTCTTATAGCAATCAGCCCCAGCATTTT. Protein sequence: CASSIGGKGSYSNQPQHF.

The genes are TRBV30 and TRBJ1-5; TRBD1 matches at 7 bases. The CDR3 runs 16 residues. CDR1 and CDR2 from the germline V gene are GTSNPN and SVGIG (reference sequence). V was pared by 2 bases and J by 1 base, with 8 bases of the junction left unmatched. The CDR3 nucleotides are TGTGCCTGGAGTCGGCGAGGGGGCGGCAGCAATCAGCCCCAGCATTTT. Its translation is CAWSRRGGGSNQPQHF.

This clone has more than one count but fewer than ten. V and J are TRBV7-9 and TRBJ2-7; 11 bases match TRBD1. Germline loops: CDR1 SEHNR, CDR2 FQNEAQ (reference sequence). The CDR3 has 17 residues. The V gene end was trimmed by 1 base and the J gene end by 6 bases; junction bases not matched to a gene: 11. The CDR3 DNA reads as TGTGCCAGCAGCTTAGTAGGAGGGACAGGGGGGAGAGGCGAGCAGTACTTC. Amino acids: CASSLVGGTGGRGEQYF.